Listed below are T cell receptor beta chains from one sample, sequenced in a study of cytomegalovirus exposure and HLA in healthy donors. Profiling relied on immunoSEQ multiplex PCR, and the TCRdb table lists in-frame clones only, not all of them. The data contain around 86,000 clones, over 85% of them singletons. The material sequenced was PBMCs. These receptors came from a woman in her twenties or thirties in good health and CMV-seropositive. Both conserved end residues are part of each CDR3. D genes are given only for firm matches. Expanded clones get a size class; other rows say once, few or many, or leave the size out.

TRBV4-3	.	.	TRBJ2-1	CASSLLFEGEIVRNEQFF	TGCGCCAGCAGCCTCCTCTTCGAGGGGGAGATAGTGAGGAATGAGCAGTTCTTC
TRBV5-1	.	TRBD1	TRBJ1-1	CASSFQGAGAEAFF	TGCGCCAGCAGCTTCCAGGGGGCTGGCGCTGAAGCTTTCTTT
TRBV7-9	.	.	TRBJ2-1	CASSLVIGARPDNEQFF	TGTGCCAGCAGCTTAGTTATTGGGGCCCGCCCGGACAATGAGCAGTTCTTC
TRBV10-1	.	TRBD2	TRBJ2-3	CASSTGTTNTDTQYF	TGCGCCAGCAGTACCGGGACTACCAACACAGATACGCAGTATTTT
TRBV29-1	once	.	TRBJ1-1	CSVGGVNTEAFF	TGCAGCGTTGGGGGGGTGAACACTGAAGCTTTCTTT
TRBV2	.	.	TRBJ2-5	CASSGQENQETQYF	TGTGCCAGCAGTGGGCAGGAAAACCAAGAGACCCAGTACTTC
TRBV5-1	.	TRBD2	TRBJ2-7	CASSLAPGEGLYEQYF	TGCGCCAGCAGCTTGGCGCCGGGGGAGGGCCTGTACGAGCAGTACTTC
TRBV27	.	.	TRBJ2-7	CASSHPPENPYF	TGTGCCAGCAGTCACCCCCCGGAGAATCCGTACTTC
TRBV4-1	.	TRBD2	TRBJ2-7	CASSQDLASGRFGEQYF	TGCGCCAGCAGCCAAGACCTGGCTAGCGGGAGATTCGGCGAGCAGTACTTC
TRBV28	once	TRBD1	TRBJ1-5	CASSPGTGFNQPQHF	TGTGCCAGCAGCCCCGGGACAGGCTTTAATCAGCCCCAGCATTTT
TRBV20-1	.	.	TRBJ2-7	CSADTSYEQYF	TGCAGTGCCGATACTAGCTACGAGCAGTACTTC
TRBV30	.	TRBD1	TRBJ1-5	CAWSTGVYGPQHF	TGTGCCTGGAGTACAGGGGTGTACGGGCCCCAGCATTTT
TRBV5-1	.	.	TRBJ2-1	CASSRGSSYNEQFF	TGCGCCAGCAGTCGAGGGAGCTCCTACAATGAGCAGTTCTTC
TRBV11-2	.	.	TRBJ1-1	CASSRSQGGGNTEAFF	TGTGCCAGCAGCCGAAGCCAGGGAGGGGGGAACACTGAAGCTTTCTTT
TRBV21-1	.	.	TRBJ2-1	CASSLPGTSTYNEQFF	TGTGCCAGCAGCTTACCCGGGACTTCTACCTACAATGAGCAGTTCTTC
TRBV6-6	.	TRBD1	TRBJ1-4	CASSLGGNNEKLFF	TGTGCCAGCAGTTTAGGGGGCAATAATGAAAAACTGTTTTTT
TRBV7-6	.	.	TRBJ1-1	CASSLSARGGPTEAFF	TGTGCCAGCAGCTTATCCGCCCGGGGGGGACCCACTGAAGCTTTCTTT
TRBV18	.	TRBD2	TRBJ2-1	CASSPRTSGNYNEQFF	TGTGCCAGCTCACCCCGGACTAGCGGGAATTACAATGAGCAGTTCTTC
TRBV29-1	.	.	TRBJ1-5	CSVRWGGNQPQHF	TGCAGCGTCCGGTGGGGAGGCAATCAGCCCCAGCATTTT
TRBV5-1	.	TRBD1	TRBJ2-1	CASSGGQGAKSYNEQFF	TGCGCCAGCAGCGGGGGACAGGGGGCGAAATCCTACAATGAGCAGTTCTTC
TRBV28	.	TRBD1	TRBJ1-1	CASPRDRGENTEAFF	TGTGCCAGCCCCCGGGACAGGGGAGAGAACACTGAAGCTTTCTTT
TRBV5-1	.	TRBD1	TRBJ1-1	CASSKTGFGTEAFF	TGCGCCAGCAGCAAGACAGGGTTTGGCACTGAAGCTTTCTTT
TRBV28	.	.	TRBJ2-3	CAAGSSRTDTQYF	TGTGCTGCTGGGAGTTCTCGCACAGATACGCAGTATTTT
TRBV6-6	.	.	TRBJ1-3	CASSNTQGPGNTIYF	TGTGCCAGCAGTAATACCCAGGGCCCTGGAAACACCATATATTTT
TRBV6-5	.	.	TRBJ2-7	CASSYSGVEQYF	TGTGCCAGCAGTTACTCCGGGGTCGAGCAGTACTTC
TRBV27	.	.	TRBJ2-5	CASSLFTGPTKTQYF	TGTGCCAGCAGTTTGTTTACAGGCCCCACAAAGACCCAGTACTTC
TRBV11-2	.	.	TRBJ2-2	CASKSGRIRTGELFF	TGTGCCAGCAAGTCGGGGAGGATTCGCACCGGGGAGCTGTTTTTT
TRBV9	.	TRBD1	TRBJ1-4	CASSPRTGGTNEKLFF	TGTGCCAGCAGCCCCCGGACAGGGGGAACTAATGAAAAACTGTTTTTT
TRBV28	.	.	TRBJ2-5	CASSLENLALGTQYF	TGTGCCAGCAGTTTAGAAAATCTAGCGTTGGGGACCCAGTACTTC
TRBV30	.	TRBD2	TRBJ2-1	CAWTPGTSVYNEQFF	TGTGCCTGGACCCCGGGGACTAGTGTGTACAATGAGCAGTTCTTC
TRBV5-4	.	.	TRBJ2-2	CASSSYGDNGELFF	TGTGCCAGCAGCTCCTATGGAGATAACGGGGAGCTGTTTTTT
TRBV7-6	.	.	TRBJ2-7	CASSLLRTYEQYF	TGTGCCAGCAGCTTACTCCGTACCTACGAGCAGTACTTC
TRBV5-4	.	.	TRBJ1-5	CASTTVGDTNSNQPQHF	TGTGCCAGCACCACGGTGGGGGACACTAATAGCAATCAGCCCCAGCATTTT